This is a list of T cell receptor beta chains from one sample in a study of PD-1 blockade in classical Hodgkin lymphoma. TCRdb's table, derived via immunoSEQ multiplex PCR, lists solely in-frame clones and lacks some. Of about 100,000 clones in the sample, 85% to 90% were seen once. Sequences were derived from peripheral blood mononuclear cells (PBMCs), sampled before the second cycle of nivolumab. The receptor source for this set is a human donor with classical Hodgkin lymphoma. CDR3s include the opening cysteine and the closing phenylalanine or tryptophan. The order of the fields is D gene, clone size, V gene, J gene, CDR3 protein, CDR3 DNA. D genes are given only for firm matches. Clone size, where shown, is once, few, many, or a class for clones that have expanded.

D: .; size: once; V: TRBV5-1; J: TRBJ2-5; CDR3: CASSVDPQETQYF; DNA: TGCGCCAGCAGCGTGGACCCCCAAGAGACCCAGTACTTC
D: .; size: .; V: TRBV7-3; J: TRBJ2-3; CDR3: CASSLDYGFTDTQYF; DNA: TGTGCCAGCAGCCTCGACTACGGCTTCACAGATACGCAGTATTTT
D: .; size: .; V: TRBV6-6; J: TRBJ1-2; CDR3: CASRELDRRGYTF; DNA: TGTGCCAGCAGGGAACTAGACAGGCGCGGCTACACCTTC
D: .; size: .; V: TRBV5-6; J: TRBJ1-2; CDR3: CASSLVGQVYGYTF; DNA: TGTGCCAGCAGCTTGGTGGGACAAGTCTATGGCTACACCTTC
D: .; size: .; V: TRBV6-1; J: TRBJ2-1; CDR3: CASSEQSRGGNEQFF; DNA: TGTGCCAGCAGTGAACAATCTAGGGGGGGCAATGAGCAGTTCTTC
D: TRBD1; size: .; V: TRBV5-4; J: TRBJ1-2; CDR3: CASSPRTGGFGYTF; DNA: TGTGCCAGCAGCCCTAGGACAGGGGGCTTTGGCTACACCTTC
D: .; size: .; V: TRBV28; J: TRBJ1-2; CDR3: CASSLTVTLNYGYTF; DNA: TGTGCCAGCAGTTTAACCGTGACCTTAAACTATGGCTACACCTTC
D: TRBD2; size: .; V: TRBV11-3; J: TRBJ2-7; CDR3: CASSPGGTYEQYF; DNA: TGTGCCAGCAGCCCGGGGGGGACCTACGAGCAGTACTTC
D: .; size: once; V: TRBV10-1; J: TRBJ1-5; CDR3: CASSESFFGVGNQPQHF; DNA: TGCGCCAGCAGTGAGTCTTTTTTTGGTGTAGGCAATCAGCCCCAGCATTTT
D: .; size: .; V: TRBV19; J: TRBJ1-1; CDR3: CASSILFAANTEAFF; DNA: TGTGCCAGTAGTATACTGTTTGCAGCGAACACTGAAGCTTTCTTT
D: .; size: .; V: TRBV28; J: TRBJ2-5; CDR3: CASRTPQETQYF; DNA: TGTGCCAGCAGGACTCCCCAAGAGACCCAGTACTTC
D: .; size: .; V: TRBV2; J: TRBJ1-2; CDR3: CASTRLNLNTF; DNA: TGTGCCAGCACCCGACTGAATTTGAACACCTTC
D: .; size: .; V: TRBV28; J: TRBJ1-1; CDR3: CASSWGGLITEAFF; DNA: TGTGCCAGCAGCTGGGGAGGGTTGATTACTGAAGCTTTCTTT
D: .; size: .; V: TRBV7-8; J: TRBJ2-7; CDR3: CASSETGLFGGIYSYEQYF; DNA: TGTGCCAGCAGCGAAACCGGGCTTTTTGGGGGAATTTATTCCTACGAGCAGTACTTC
D: .; size: .; V: TRBV12-2; J: TRBJ2-7; CDR3: CASRYCLRDCYEQYF; DNA: TGTGCAAGTCGCTATTGCCTCAGGGACTGCTACGAGCAGTACTTC
D: TRBD2; size: .; V: TRBV9; J: TRBJ2-3; CDR3: CASSATSGGTDTQYF; DNA: TGTGCCAGCAGCGCCACTAGCGGGGGCACAGATACGCAGTATTTT
D: .; size: .; V: TRBV7-2; J: TRBJ1-4; CDR3: CASSLGGLSNEKLFF; DNA: TGTGCCAGCAGCTTAGGTGGACTCTCTAATGAAAAACTGTTTTTT
D: .; size: .; V: TRBV29-1; J: TRBJ2-1; CDR3: CSVGGGSYNEQFF; DNA: TGCAGCGTTGGAGGGGGCTCCTACAATGAGCAGTTCTTC
D: .; size: .; V: TRBV11-2; J: TRBJ1-4; CDR3: CASSWGREAEKLFF; DNA: TGTGCCAGCAGCTGGGGACGGGAAGCCGAAAAACTGTTTTTT
D: .; size: .; V: TRBV5-5; J: TRBJ1-1; CDR3: CASSLGLIEAFF; DNA: TGTGCCAGCAGCCTAGGACTGATTGAAGCTTTCTTT
D: TRBD1; size: .; V: TRBV5-6; J: TRBJ1-2; CDR3: CASSEGTGFSYGYTF; DNA: TGTGCCAGCAGCGAAGGGACAGGTTTTAGCTATGGCTACACCTTC
D: .; size: .; V: TRBV4-1; J: TRBJ2-7; CDR3: CASSQESGGPSSYEQYF; DNA: TGCGCCAGCAGCCAAGAGTCCGGGGGGCCAAGCTCCTACGAGCAGTACTTC
D: .; size: .; V: TRBV5-4; J: TRBJ2-2; CDR3: CASSTPGELFF; DNA: TGTGCCAGCAGCACCCCCGGGGAGCTGTTTTTT
D: .; size: .; V: TRBV4-2; J: TRBJ1-2; CDR3: CASSQDPRGGLYGYTF; DNA: TGTGCCAGCAGCCAAGATCCCAGAGGGGGGCTGTATGGCTACACCTTC
D: TRBD1; size: .; V: TRBV6-6; J: TRBJ1-5; CDR3: CASSDRGDHNQPQHF; DNA: TGTGCCAGCAGCGACAGGGGAGACCACAATCAGCCCCAGCATTTT
D: .; size: .; V: TRBV11-2; J: TRBJ1-2; CDR3: CAGSSLDLFYGYTF; DNA: TGTGCCGGCAGCTCTCTGGACCTCTTCTATGGCTACACCTTC
D: TRBD1; size: .; V: TRBV6-5; J: TRBJ1-2; CDR3: CASSYPTGGSYGYTF; DNA: TGTGCCAGCAGTTACCCTACAGGGGGCAGCTATGGCTACACCTTC
D: .; size: once; V: TRBV7-8; J: TRBJ2-7; CDR3: CASSLSGYEQYF; DNA: TGTGCCAGCAGCTTGTCCGGGTACGAGCAGTACTTC
D: .; size: .; V: TRBV28; J: TRBJ1-1; CDR3: CAITLLLEAEAFF; DNA: TGTGCCATCACCCTGCTCCTCGAGGCTGAAGCTTTCTTT
D: TRBD2; size: .; V: TRBV6-5; J: TRBJ2-1; CDR3: CASRGLAVYNEQFF; DNA: TGTGCCAGCAGGGGACTAGCGGTGTACAATGAGCAGTTCTTC
D: .; size: .; V: TRBV5-1; J: TRBJ2-1; CDR3: CASSLGGTGRLF; DNA: TGCGCCAGCAGCTTGGGGGGGACCGGACGGCTCTTC